Below are 12 T cell receptor beta chains sequenced from a single sample in a study of radiation and T cells in renal cell carcinoma. Here immunoSEQ multiplex PCR was the method, and the copy in TCRdb shows in-frame clones only, minus some. Of some 150,000 clones in the sample, roughly 89% are singletons; the top ten hold under 15%. Sample time point: blood 2 weeks post-SBRT. Indicated treatment: 15 Gy SBRT to primary tumor, nephrectomy 4 weeks later. The sample consisted of blood, taken from a patient whose treatment included radiotherapy and nephrectomy. These receptors all come from a woman aged 45-59 years with renal cell carcinoma.

The gene calls are TRBV19 and TRBJ2-7; perhaps D is TRBD1 or TRBD2 (7 bases each). The V gene lost 6 bases and the J gene lost 2 bases, with 14 bases spanning the gap. CDR1 is LNHDA, CDR2 SQIVND, per germline (reference sequence). There are 14 residues in the CDR3. The CDR3 here is CASSRGGPPYEQYF. DNA of the CDR3: TGTGCCAGTAGCAGGGGGGGGCCCCCCTACGAGCAGTACTTC.

This clone was seen more than once but under ten times. This sequence joins TRBV19 and TRBJ1-5; D unclear. V lost 6 bases and J 4 bases, leaving 7 bases between the germline ends. This CDR3 is built from 12 residues. CDR1 is LNHDA and CDR2 is SQIVND in the germline V gene (reference sequence). The CDR3, as DNA: TGTGCCAGTAGGGCACAGAATCAGCCCCAGCATTTT. Residues: CASRAQNQPQHF.

The chain carries TRBV4-1 and TRBJ2-7; D perhaps matches TRBD2 (6 bases). The CDR3 totals 16 residues. V was shortened by 6 bases and J by 4 bases, with 22 bases between the two germline ends. The V gene's germline CDR1 is MGHRA and CDR2 YSYEKL. CDR3 region: CASSLGGTPIAYEQYF. The CDR3 DNA reads TGCGCCAGCAGTTTGGGCGGGACCCCAATTGCGTACGAGCAGTACTTC.

The chain uses TRBV15 and TRBJ1-5; D is perhaps TRBD1 (6 bases). The CDR3 length is 16 residues. Germline lookup yields CDR1 LNHNV and CDR2 YYDKDF (reference sequence). Trimming took off 0 bases at V and 5 bases at J, with 14 bases between the two ends. The chain's CDR3 is CATSREEATGHQPQHF. For the CDR3, the DNA is TGTGCCACCAGCAGAGAAGAGGCAACAGGGCATCAGCCCCAGCATTTT. Using reference TRBV15 and TRBJ1-5 for the parts outside the CDR3, the full variable domain is DAMVIQNPRYQVTQFGKPVTLSCSQTLNHNVMYWYQQKSSQAPKLLFHYYDKDFNNEADTPDNFQSRRPNTSFCFLDIRSPGLGDTAMYLCATSREEATGHQPQHFGDGTRLSIL.

The V and J genes are TRBV5-1 and TRBJ2-1; TRBD2 aligns across 8 bases. The V and J ends lost 5 bases and 1 base, in that order; junction bases with no gene match: 8. CDR3 size: 16 residues. Germline-derived CDR1 and CDR2 are SGHRS and YFSETQ. The CDR3: CASRPRGAASYNEQFF. DNA of the CDR3: TGCGCCAGCAGACCGCGGGGGGCGGCATCCTACAATGAGCAGTTCTTC.

J is TRBJ2-7 and V is TRBV15; 10 bases are shared with TRBD2. After removal of 3 bases from V and 2 bases from J, the junction contained 13 bases not matched to a gene. Germline lookup yields CDR1 LNHNV and CDR2 YYDKDF (reference sequence). This CDR3 contains 18 residues. CDR3 region: CATSRGASGGPITYEQYF. CDR3 DNA sequence: TGTGCCACCAGCAGGGGAGCTAGCGGGGGCCCTATAACCTACGAGCAGTACTTC.

This chain links TRBV2 with TRBJ2-2; D is perhaps TRBD1 (5 bases). Trimming removed 3 bases from V and 1 base from J, with 6 bases in between. The CDR3 is 14 residues long. Germline V gives CDR1 SNHLY, CDR2 FYNNEI. Here the CDR3 DNA reads TGTGCCAGCAGTGAGGGGCTGAACACCGGGGAGCTGTTTTTT. This encodes CASSEGLNTGELFF.

The J gene is TRBJ2-1, the V gene TRBV7-9; D is perhaps TRBD1 or TRBD2 (5 bases each). The V end lost 6 bases, the J end lost 0 bases, and 12 bases lay between the germline ends. Germline V lookup: CDR1 SEHNR, CDR2 FQNEAQ (reference sequence). CDR3 length equals 15 residues. The CDR3 sequence is CASSRDGTSYNEQFF. Here the CDR3 DNA reads TGTGCCAGCAGTAGAGATGGGACCTCCTACAATGAGCAGTTCTTC.

V gene TRBV10-3 combines with J gene TRBJ2-5; 8 positions agree with TRBD2. This CDR3 comprises 15 residues. The V segment lost 2 bases and the J segment 3 bases; nucleotides outside the gene matches: 5. In germline, CDR1 is ENHRY, CDR2 SYGVKD. CDR3 in amino acids: CAISELGLVEETQYF. For the CDR3, the DNA is TGTGCCATCAGTGAGCTGGGACTAGTGGAAGAGACCCAGTACTTC.

The chain uses TRBV9 and TRBJ2-1, with D perhaps matching TRBD1 (5 bases). The V end lost 2 bases, the J end lost 7 bases, and 16 bases lay between the germline ends. The CDR3 sequence is 15 residues long. From germline, CDR1 is SGDLS and CDR2 YYNGEE. CDR3 in amino acids: CASSVRFKGRNEQFF. The CDR3 coding sequence is TGTGCCAGCAGCGTTCGCTTTAAGGGGCGAAATGAGCAGTTCTTC.

This chain connects TRBV6-1 to TRBJ1-5; TRBD1 might be the D (5 bases). Trimming removed 7 bases from V and 2 bases from J, with 15 bases in between. This CDR3 is built from 15 residues. Germline CDR1 and CDR2: MNHNS and SASEGT. The CDR3 DNA reads TGTGCCAGCAATATGGAGGGGATGGGCAATCAGCCCCAGCATTTT. This translates into CASNMEGMGNQPQHF.

This chain joins TRBV7-3 and TRBJ2-7, with a weak D call TRBD1 (5 bases). The CDR3 spans 13 residues. CDR1 and CDR2 (germline): SGHTA, FQGTGA. With 1 base removed from V and 5 bases from J, the gap between germline ends came to 9 bases. In nucleotides, the CDR3 is TGTGCCAGCAGCTTAATCGTGACAGACGAGCAGTACTTC. This translates into CASSLIVTDEQYF.